This T cell receptor (beta chain) stems from a study of cytomegalovirus exposure and HLA in healthy donors. Trimming took off 0 bases at V and 3 bases at J, with 10 bases between the two ends. Germline lookup yields CDR1 SGHKS and CDR2 YYEKEE (reference sequence). The CDR3 sequence is 14 residues long. It was with 60 Vbeta and 13 Jbeta primers that the PCR ran. Assay: immunoSEQ multiplex PCR; the TCRdb copy retains only in-frame clones and omits some. The sample shows approximately 110,000 clones, and around 2.9% sits with its ten largest clones. The sequenced sample consisted of PBMCs. The TCR comes from a man aged 30-40 years in good health and CMV-seronegative. This chain joins TRBV5-5 and TRBJ2-7; perhaps TRBD1 as D (5 bases). In nucleotides, the CDR3 is TGTGCCAGCAGCTTGGTGGGCAGGGACTACGAGCAGTACTTC. Amino acid sequence: CASSLVGRDYEQYF.